Below, 10 T cell receptor beta chains from the same sample are listed, as sequenced in a study of T cell changes during pregnancy in multiple sclerosis. This table comes from immunoSEQ multiplex PCR, and its TCRdb copy is limited to in-frame clones, with some not included. The sample lists 40,000 or so clones; under 95% were seen once. Here the sequenced sample was CD4+ T cells from peripheral blood mononuclear cells, taken in the third trimester of pregnancy. The receptors were gathered from a female donor with multiple sclerosis, enrolled in a pregnancy study.

V gene TRBV6-6 combines with J gene TRBJ1-5, with TRBD1 matching 8 bases. Germline trimming cut 5 bases from V and 2 bases from J; bases unmatched to any gene: 5. CDR1 is MNHNY and CDR2 is SVGAGI in the germline V gene (reference sequence). The CDR3 is 15 amino acids. Written as DNA, the CDR3 is TGTGCCAGCAGTAACGACAGGGGACGCAATCAGCCCCAGCATTTT. The encoded protein is CASSNDRGRNQPQHF.

This clone is termed medium-sized. The V and J genes are TRBV5-4 and TRBJ1-1, with 8 bases fitting TRBD1. CDR3 length equals 15 residues. V lost 6 bases, J lost 11 bases, and 18 bases stayed unmatched. Germline-derived CDR1 and CDR2 are SGHNT and YYREEE (reference sequence). DNA of the CDR3: TGTGCCAGCACCACGTTGGACAGGGACTTTGGTTTGGCTTTCTTT. It encodes CASTTLDRDFGLAFF.

The chain links TRBV19 to TRBJ2-5; possibly TRBD1 for D (5 bases). The CDR3 is 14 amino acids. V was cut by 7 bases and J by 5 bases, with 17 bases left in between. Germline V gene data show CDR1 as LNHDA and CDR2 as SQIVND (reference sequence). The chain's CDR3 is CASTADRNGETQYF. The CDR3 nucleotides read TGTGCCAGTACCGCAGACAGAAATGGGGAGACCCAGTACTTC.

The table lists this clone with a count of one. The V gene is TRBV7-6, the J gene TRBJ1-1; the match to TRBD1 covers 7 bases. The germline V gene encodes CDR1 SGHVS and CDR2 FNYEAQ. The ends lost 3 bases at V and 1 base at J; junction bases unmatched: 2. The CDR3 has 14 amino acids. The CDR3 loop reads CASSFGTANTEAFF. The CDR3, as DNA: TGTGCCAGCAGCTTCGGGACAGCGAACACTGAAGCTTTCTTT.

V gene TRBV7-6 combines with J gene TRBJ2-5; 7 bases fit TRBD1. CDR1 is SGHVS and CDR2 is FNYEAQ in the germline V gene. This CDR3 is built from 16 residues. V shed 2 bases and J 5 bases; nucleotides not matched to a gene: 11. The CDR3 sequence is CASSLPRDSGKETQYF. The CDR3 coding sequence is TGTGCCAGCAGCTTACCCCGGGACAGTGGGAAGGAGACCCAGTACTTC.

The chain carries TRBV6-6 and TRBJ2-1; D may be TRBD2 (5 bases). The V end lost 6 bases, the J end lost 10 bases, and 10 bases lay between the germline ends. CDR1 and CDR2 from the germline V gene are MNHNY and SVGAGI (reference sequence). The CDR3 is 11 amino acids. CDR3 in amino acids: CASSSRGEQFF. The CDR3 DNA follows: TGTGCCAGCAGCTCCCGGGGAGAGCAGTTCTTC.

CDR3 sequence (DNA): TGTGCCAGCAGCCCCGGACTAGCGGGGGGGGGATTTTTTAACAATGAGCAGTTCTTC. As protein: CASSPGLAGGGFFNNEQFF. The chain uses TRBV7-3 and TRBJ2-1, with 15 nucleotides matching TRBD2. The V and J ends lost 5 bases and 5 bases, in that order; junction bases with no gene match: 13. The CDR3 covers 19 residues. CDR1 is SGHTA and CDR2 is FQGTGA in the germline V gene.

This clone was recorded only once. The V and J genes are TRBV14 and TRBJ2-2, with a possible D match to TRBD1 (5 bases). Germline loops: CDR1 SGHDN, CDR2 FVKESK. The CDR3 loop spans 16 amino acids. Trimming took off 5 bases at V and 5 bases at J, with 18 bases between the two ends. CDR3 nucleotide sequence: TGTGCCAGCAGCAGGGGAAGGGTGAAAGGGACCGGGGAGCTGTTTTTT. Translating gives CASSRGRVKGTGELFF.

The chain has TRBV9 and TRBJ2-2, with 10 bases fitting TRBD2. V lost 0 bases, J lost 8 bases, and 7 bases stayed unmatched. This CDR3 is built from 16 residues. Looked up from germline, CDR1 is SGDLS and CDR2 is YYNGEE. The CDR3 DNA sequence: TGTGCCAGCAGCGTAGGAGCTAGCGGGGGCCAGGGGGAGCTGTTTTTT. This sequence encodes CASSVGASGGQGELFF.

The chain joins TRBV6-7 to TRBJ1-1; tentative D call: TRBD1 (6 bases). TRBV6-7 is an open reading frame whose function is uncertain. V was cut by 7 bases and J by 4 bases, with 16 bases left in between. The CDR3 is 14 residues long. CDR3 sequence reads: CASNRPPGATEAFF. The CDR3 DNA is TGTGCCAGCAACCGCCCGCCAGGGGCCACTGAAGCTTTCTTT.